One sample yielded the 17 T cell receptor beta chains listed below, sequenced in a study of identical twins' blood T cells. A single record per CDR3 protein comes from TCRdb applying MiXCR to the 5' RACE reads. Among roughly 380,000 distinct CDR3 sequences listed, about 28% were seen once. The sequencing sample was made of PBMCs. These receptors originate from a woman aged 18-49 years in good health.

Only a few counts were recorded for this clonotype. CDR3 in DNA: TGTGCCAGTCGCCTAGGGGAGAGAGACAATCAGCCCCAGCATTTT. It yields the protein CASRLGERDNQPQHF. V gene TRBV12-3 or TRBV12-4 combines with J gene TRBJ1-5; D possibly corresponds to TRBD1 (5 bases). Trimming removed 9 bases from V and 3 bases from J, with 18 bases in between. There are 15 residues in the CDR3.

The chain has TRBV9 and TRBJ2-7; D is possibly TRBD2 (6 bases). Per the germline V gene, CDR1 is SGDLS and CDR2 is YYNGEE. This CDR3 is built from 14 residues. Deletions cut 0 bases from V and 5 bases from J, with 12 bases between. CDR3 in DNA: TGTGCCAGCAGCGTAGCCCCTCTAGCGAACGAGCAGTACTTC. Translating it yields CASSVAPLANEQYF.

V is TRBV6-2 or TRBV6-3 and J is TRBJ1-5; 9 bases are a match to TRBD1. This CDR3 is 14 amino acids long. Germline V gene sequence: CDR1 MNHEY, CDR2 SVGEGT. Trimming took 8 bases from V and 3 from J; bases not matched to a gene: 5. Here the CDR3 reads CASRDRVYNQPQHF. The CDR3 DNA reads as TGTGCCAGCCGGGACAGGGTATACAATCAGCCCCAGCATTTT.

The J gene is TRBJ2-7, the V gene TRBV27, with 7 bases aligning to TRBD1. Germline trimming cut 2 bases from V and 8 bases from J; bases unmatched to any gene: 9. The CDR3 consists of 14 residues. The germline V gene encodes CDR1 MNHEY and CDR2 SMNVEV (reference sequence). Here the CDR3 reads CASSLVGQSTKQYF. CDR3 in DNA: TGTGCCAGCAGTTTAGTGGGACAGAGTACGAAGCAGTACTTC.

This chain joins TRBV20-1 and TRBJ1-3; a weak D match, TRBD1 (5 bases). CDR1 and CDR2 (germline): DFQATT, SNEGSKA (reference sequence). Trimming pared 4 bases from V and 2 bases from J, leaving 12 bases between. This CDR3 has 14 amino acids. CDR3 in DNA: TGCAGTGCTATCCGGGGCAGAACTGGAAACACCATATATTTT. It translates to CSAIRGRTGNTIYF.

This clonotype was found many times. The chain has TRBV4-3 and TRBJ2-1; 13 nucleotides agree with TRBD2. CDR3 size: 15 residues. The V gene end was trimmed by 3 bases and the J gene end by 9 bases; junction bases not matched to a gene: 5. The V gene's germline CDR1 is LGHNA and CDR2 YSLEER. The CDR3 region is CASSQTSGRLSEQFF. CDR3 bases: TGCGCCAGCAGCCAGACTAGCGGGAGGTTAAGTGAGCAGTTCTTC.

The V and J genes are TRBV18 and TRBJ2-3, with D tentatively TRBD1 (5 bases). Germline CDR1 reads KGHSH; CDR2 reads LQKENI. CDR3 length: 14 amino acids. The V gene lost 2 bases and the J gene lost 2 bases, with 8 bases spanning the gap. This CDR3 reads CASSPDRYTDTQYF. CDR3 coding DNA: TGTGCCAGCTCACCAGACAGATACACAGATACGCAGTATTTT. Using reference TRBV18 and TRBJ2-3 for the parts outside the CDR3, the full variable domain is NAGVMQNPRHLVRRRGQEARLRCSPMKGHSHVYWYRQLPEEGLKFMVYLQKENIIDESGMPKERFSAEFPKEGPSILRIQQVVRGDSAAYFCASSPDRYTDTQYFGPGTRLTVL.

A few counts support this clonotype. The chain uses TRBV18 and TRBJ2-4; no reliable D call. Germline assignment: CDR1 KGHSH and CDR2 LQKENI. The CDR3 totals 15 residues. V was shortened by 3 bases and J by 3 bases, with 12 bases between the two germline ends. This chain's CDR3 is CASSPNTSGKNIQYF. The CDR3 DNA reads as TGTGCCAGCTCACCTAATACATCAGGCAAAAACATTCAGTACTTC.

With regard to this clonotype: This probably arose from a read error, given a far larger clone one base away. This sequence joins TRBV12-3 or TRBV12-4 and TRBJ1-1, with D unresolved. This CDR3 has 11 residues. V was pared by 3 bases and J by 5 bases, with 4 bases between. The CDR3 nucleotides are TGTGCCAGCAGTTTTTGGACTGAAGCTTTCTTT. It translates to CASSFWTEAFF.

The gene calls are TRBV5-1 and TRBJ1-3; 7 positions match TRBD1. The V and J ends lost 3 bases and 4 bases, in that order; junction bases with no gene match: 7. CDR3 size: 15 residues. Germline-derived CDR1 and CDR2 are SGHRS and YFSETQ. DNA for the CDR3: TGCGCCAGCAGCTGGGGACAGTCGACAGGAAACACCATATATTTT. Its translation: CASSWGQSTGNTIYF.

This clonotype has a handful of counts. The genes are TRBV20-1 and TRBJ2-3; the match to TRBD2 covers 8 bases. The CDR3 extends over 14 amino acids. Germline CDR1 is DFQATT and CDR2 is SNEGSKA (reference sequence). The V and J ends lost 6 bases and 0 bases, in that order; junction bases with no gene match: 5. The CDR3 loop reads CSALGTRSTDTQYF. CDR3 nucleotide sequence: TGCAGTGCCCTCGGGACTAGGAGCACAGATACGCAGTATTTT.

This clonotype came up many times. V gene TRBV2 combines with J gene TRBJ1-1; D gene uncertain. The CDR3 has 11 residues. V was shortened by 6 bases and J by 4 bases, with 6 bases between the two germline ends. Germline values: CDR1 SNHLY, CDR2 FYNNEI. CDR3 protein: CASSLLTEAFF. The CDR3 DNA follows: TGTGCCAGCAGCCTGCTCACTGAAGCTTTCTTT.

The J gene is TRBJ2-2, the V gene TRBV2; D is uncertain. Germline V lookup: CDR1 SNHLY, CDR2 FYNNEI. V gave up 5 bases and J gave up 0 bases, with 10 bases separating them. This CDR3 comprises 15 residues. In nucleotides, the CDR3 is TGTGCCAGCAGTCGACTTCCTTCGAACACCGGGGAGCTGTTTTTT. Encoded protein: CASSRLPSNTGELFF.

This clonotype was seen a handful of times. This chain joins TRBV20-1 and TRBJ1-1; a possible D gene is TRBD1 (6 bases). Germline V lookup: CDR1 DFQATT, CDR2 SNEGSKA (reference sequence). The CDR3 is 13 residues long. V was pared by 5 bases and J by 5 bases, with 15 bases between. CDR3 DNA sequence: TGCAGTGCTCCATCGAGTAGGGGGACTGAAGCTTTCTTT. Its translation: CSAPSSRGTEAFF.

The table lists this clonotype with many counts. The CDR3 reads CASTLTSGVNNEQFF. In DNA, the CDR3 is TGTGCCAGTACCCTAACTAGCGGGGTAAACAATGAGCAGTTCTTC. The J gene is TRBJ2-1, the V gene TRBV19, with 10 bases matching TRBD2. V lost 7 bases to trimming and J lost 5 bases; unmatched junction nucleotides: 8. The CDR3 has 15 amino acids. Germline values: CDR1 LNHDA, CDR2 SQIVND (reference sequence). The full variable domain, completed using reference TRBV19 and TRBJ2-1, is DGGITQSPKYLFRKEGQNVTLSCEQNLNHDAMYWYRQDPGQGLRLIYYSQIVNDFQKGDIAEGYSVSREKKESFPLTVTSAQKNPTAFYLCASTLTSGVNNEQFFGPGTRLTVL.

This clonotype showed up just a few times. The CDR3 spells CSASRDYGNEQFF. DNA for the CDR3: TGCAGTGCTTCCCGGGACTACGGAAATGAGCAGTTCTTC. The chain carries TRBV20-1 and TRBJ2-1; TRBD2 matches 7 bases. The CDR3 covers 13 residues. Germline-derived CDR1 and CDR2 are DFQATT and SNEGSKA (reference sequence). With 5 bases clipped from V and 7 bases from J, the junction kept 8 bases outside the gene matches.

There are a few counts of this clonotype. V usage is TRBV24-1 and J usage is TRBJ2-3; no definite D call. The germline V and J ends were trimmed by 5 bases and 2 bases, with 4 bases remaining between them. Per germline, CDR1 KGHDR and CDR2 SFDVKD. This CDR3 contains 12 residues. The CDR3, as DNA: TGTGCCACCAGTGCTCACACAGATACGCAGTATTTT. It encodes CATSAHTDTQYF.